This T cell receptor beta chain originates from a study of naive CD8 T cells in extremely preterm neonates. About the study: Reported adult age range differs: about 25-55 years versus about 18-50 years. The study's findings and limits: Preterm neonate repertoires were significantly less rich by iChao1 than others.

Germline V CDR1 and CDR2: GTSNPN, SVGIG (reference sequence). This CDR3 is 12 amino acids long. Produced via immunoSEQ multiplex PCR; TCRdb's table is partial and in-frame only. The repertoire has around 6,000 clones, approximately 97% of them found once; the top ten carry 0.38%. The count of this clone is one. Antigen unknown. The germline gene is not matched at one end of the junction; a read error may be the cause. Healthy children aged roughly 16-56 months having elective surgery, and healthy nonsmoking adults, gave blood. This TCR came from a human donor in good health. This chain links TRBV30 with TRBJ2-7; no firm D call. The specimen was naive CD8+ T cells from blood. This CDR3 is CARSLSVYEQYF. The CDR3 coding sequence is TGTGCCCGGAGCCTGTCCGTTTACGAGCAGTACTTC.